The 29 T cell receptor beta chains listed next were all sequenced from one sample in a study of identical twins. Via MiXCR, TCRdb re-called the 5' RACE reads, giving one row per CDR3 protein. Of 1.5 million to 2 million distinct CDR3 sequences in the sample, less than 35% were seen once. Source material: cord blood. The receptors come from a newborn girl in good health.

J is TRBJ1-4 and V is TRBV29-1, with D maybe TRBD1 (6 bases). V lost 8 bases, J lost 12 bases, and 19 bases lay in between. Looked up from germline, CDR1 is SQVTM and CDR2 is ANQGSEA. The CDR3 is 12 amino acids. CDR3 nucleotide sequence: TGCAGCACCGGACACGGAGGGGGAGAACTGTTTTTT. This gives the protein CSTGHGGGELFF.

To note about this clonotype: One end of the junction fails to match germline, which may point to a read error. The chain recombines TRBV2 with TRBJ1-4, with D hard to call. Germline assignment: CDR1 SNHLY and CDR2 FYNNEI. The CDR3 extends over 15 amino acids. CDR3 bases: TGTGCCAGCAGTGATCGTAGCAGCCCTAATGAACAACTGTTTTTT. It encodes CASSDRSSPNEQLFF.

CDR3 amino acids: CASSIPGIGAFF. CDR3 in DNA: TGTGCCAGTAGTATCCCGGGGATAGGAGCTTTCTTT. The V call is TRBV19, the J call TRBJ1-1; D is uncertain. The germline gives CDR1 LNHDA, CDR2 SQIVND (reference sequence). The CDR3 consists of 12 residues. Trimming removed 3 bases from V and 10 bases from J, with 12 bases in between.

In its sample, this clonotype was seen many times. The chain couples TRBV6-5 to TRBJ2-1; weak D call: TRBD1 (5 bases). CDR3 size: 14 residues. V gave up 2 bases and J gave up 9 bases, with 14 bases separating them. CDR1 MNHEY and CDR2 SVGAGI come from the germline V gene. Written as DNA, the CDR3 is TGTGCCAGCAGTTACGGGGCAGGTTGGAGTGAGCAGTTCTTC. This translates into CASSYGAGWSEQFF.

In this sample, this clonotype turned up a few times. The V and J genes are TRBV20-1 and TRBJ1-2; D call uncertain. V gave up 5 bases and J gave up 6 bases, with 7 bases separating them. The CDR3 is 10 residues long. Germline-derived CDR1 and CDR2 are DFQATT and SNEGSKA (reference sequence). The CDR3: CSASRHGYTF. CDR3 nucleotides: TGCAGTGCTTCTCGACATGGCTACACCTTC.

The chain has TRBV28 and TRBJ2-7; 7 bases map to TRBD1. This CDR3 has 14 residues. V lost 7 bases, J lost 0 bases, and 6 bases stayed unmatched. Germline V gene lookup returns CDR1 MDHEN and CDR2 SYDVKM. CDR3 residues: CASILTGSSYEQYF. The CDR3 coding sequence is TGTGCCAGCATTCTGACAGGGAGCTCCTACGAGCAGTACTTC.

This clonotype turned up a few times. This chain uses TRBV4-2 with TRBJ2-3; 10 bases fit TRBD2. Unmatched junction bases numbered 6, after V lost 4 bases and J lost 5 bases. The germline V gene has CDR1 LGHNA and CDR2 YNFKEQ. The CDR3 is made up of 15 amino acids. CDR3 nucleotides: TGTGCCAGCAGCCCCGGGACTAGCGAGATAGATACGCAGTATTTT. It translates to CASSPGTSEIDTQYF.

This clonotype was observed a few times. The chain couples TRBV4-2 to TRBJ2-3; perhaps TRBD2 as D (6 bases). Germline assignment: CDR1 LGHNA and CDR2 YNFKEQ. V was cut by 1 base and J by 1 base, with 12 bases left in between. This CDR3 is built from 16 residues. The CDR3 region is CASSQGAQRGTDTQYF. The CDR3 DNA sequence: TGTGCCAGCAGCCAAGGAGCCCAGCGGGGCACAGATACGCAGTATTTT.

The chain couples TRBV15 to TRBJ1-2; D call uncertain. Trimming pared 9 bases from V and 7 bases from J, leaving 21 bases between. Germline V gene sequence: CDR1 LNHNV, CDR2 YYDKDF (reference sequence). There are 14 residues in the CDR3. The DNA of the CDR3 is TGTGCCACTAGCCCGGAGTCTTTGGGGATTGGCTACACCTTC. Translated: CATSPESLGIGYTF.

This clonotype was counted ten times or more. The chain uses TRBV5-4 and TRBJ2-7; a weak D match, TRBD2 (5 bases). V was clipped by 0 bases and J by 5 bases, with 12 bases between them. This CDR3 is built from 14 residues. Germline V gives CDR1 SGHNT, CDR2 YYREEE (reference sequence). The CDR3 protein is CASSLVTTTHEQYF. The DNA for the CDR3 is TGTGCCAGCAGCTTGGTGACTACAACGCACGAGCAGTACTTC.

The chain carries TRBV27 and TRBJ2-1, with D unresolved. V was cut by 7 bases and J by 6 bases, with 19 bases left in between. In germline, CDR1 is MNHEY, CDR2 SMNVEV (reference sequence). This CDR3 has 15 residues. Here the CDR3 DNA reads TGTGCCAGCAATATAGCTCAACCCCTCTCCAATGAGCAGTTCTTC. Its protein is CASNIAQPLSNEQFF.

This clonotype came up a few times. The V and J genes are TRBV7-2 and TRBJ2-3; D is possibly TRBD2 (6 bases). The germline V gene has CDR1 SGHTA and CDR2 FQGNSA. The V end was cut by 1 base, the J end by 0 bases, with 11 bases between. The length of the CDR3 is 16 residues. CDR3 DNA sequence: TGTGCCAGCAGCTTAGGTCGGGGGACTAGCACAGATACGCAGTATTTT. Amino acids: CASSLGRGTSTDTQYF.

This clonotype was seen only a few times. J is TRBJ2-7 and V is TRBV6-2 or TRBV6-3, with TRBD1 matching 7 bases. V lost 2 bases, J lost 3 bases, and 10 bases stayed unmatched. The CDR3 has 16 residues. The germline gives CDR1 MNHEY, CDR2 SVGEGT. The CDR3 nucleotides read TGTGCCAGCAGTTACAAGAAGGTCCGGGACAGCTACGAGCAGTACTTC. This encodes CASSYKKVRDSYEQYF.

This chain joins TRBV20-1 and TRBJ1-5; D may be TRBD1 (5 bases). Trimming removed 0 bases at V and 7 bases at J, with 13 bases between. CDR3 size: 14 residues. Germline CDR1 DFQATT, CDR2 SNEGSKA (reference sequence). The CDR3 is CSARDIRAKQPQHF. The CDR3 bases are TGCAGTGCTAGAGATATCAGGGCGAAACAGCCCCAGCATTTT.

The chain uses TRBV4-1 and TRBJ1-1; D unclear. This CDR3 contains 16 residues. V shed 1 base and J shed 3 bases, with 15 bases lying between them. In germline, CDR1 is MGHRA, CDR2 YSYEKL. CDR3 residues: CASSQVYRIFYTEAFF. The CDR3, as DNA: TGCGCCAGCAGCCAAGTTTATAGGATCTTTTACACTGAAGCTTTCTTT.

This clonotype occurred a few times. The CDR3 DNA reads as TGTGCCAGCAGCCCGAGGCCCCGACTAGCCGGGAAATACGAGCAGTACTTC. Translating it yields CASSPRPRLAGKYEQYF. The chain has TRBV7-6 and TRBJ2-7, with 7 bases matching TRBD2. The V gene end was trimmed by 5 bases and the J gene end by 4 bases; junction bases not matched to a gene: 17. The CDR3 covers 17 residues. Germline CDR1 is SGHVS and CDR2 is FNYEAQ.

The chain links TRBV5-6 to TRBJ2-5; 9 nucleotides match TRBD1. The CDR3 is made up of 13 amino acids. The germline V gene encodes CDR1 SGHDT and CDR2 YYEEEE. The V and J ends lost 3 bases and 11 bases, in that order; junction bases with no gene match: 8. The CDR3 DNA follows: TGTGCCAGCAGCTGGACAGGGGTTGGTGAGCAGTACTTC. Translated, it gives CASSWTGVGEQYF.

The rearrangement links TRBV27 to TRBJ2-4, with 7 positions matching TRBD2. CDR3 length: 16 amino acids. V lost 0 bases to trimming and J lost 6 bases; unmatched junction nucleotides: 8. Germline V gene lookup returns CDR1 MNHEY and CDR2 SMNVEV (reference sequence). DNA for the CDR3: TGTGCCAGCAGTTTATCCCACCTCGGGGAGGGAAACATTCAGTACTTC. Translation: CASSLSHLGEGNIQYF.

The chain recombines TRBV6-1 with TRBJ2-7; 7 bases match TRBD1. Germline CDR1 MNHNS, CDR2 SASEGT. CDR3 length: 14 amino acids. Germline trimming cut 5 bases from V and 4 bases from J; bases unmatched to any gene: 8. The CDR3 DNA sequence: TGTGCCAGCAGTATACGACAGGGTTGGTACGAGCAGTACTTC. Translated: CASSIRQGWYEQYF.

The CDR3 spells CASSVSGGGVNEKLFF. The CDR3 region has the DNA TGTGCCAGCAGCGTATCCGGGGGGGGAGTCAATGAAAAACTGTTTTTT. The rearrangement joins TRBV9 to TRBJ1-4, with D tentatively TRBD1 (5 bases). Germline CDR1 and CDR2: SGDLS and YYNGEE. This CDR3 has 16 amino acids. V was pared by 1 base and J by 5 bases, with 15 bases between.

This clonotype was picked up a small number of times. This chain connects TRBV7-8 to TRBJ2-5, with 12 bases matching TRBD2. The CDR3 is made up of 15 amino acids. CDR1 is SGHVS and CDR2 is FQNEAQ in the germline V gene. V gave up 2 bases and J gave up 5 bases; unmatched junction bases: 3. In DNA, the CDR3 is TGTGCCAGCAGCTTAAGGACTAGCGGGGTGGAGACCCAGTACTTC. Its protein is CASSLRTSGVETQYF.

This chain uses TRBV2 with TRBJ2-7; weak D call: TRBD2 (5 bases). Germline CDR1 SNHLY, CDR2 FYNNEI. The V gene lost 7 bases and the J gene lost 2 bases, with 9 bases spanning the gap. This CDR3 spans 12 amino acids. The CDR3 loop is CASKPGAYEQYF. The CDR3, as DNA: TGTGCCAGCAAACCCGGGGCCTACGAGCAGTACTTC. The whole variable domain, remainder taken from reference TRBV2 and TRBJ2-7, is EPEVTQTPSHQVTQMGQEVILRCVPISNHLYFYWYRQILGQKVEFLVSFYNNEISEKSEIFDDQFSVERPDGSNFTLKIRSTKLEDSAMYFCASKPGAYEQYFGPGTRLTVT.

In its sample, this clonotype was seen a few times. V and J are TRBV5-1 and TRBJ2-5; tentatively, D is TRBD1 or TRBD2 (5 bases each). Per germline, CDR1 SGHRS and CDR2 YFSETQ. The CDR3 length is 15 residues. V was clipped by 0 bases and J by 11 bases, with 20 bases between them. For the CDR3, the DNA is TGCGCCAGCAGCTTGGGTCGGGGCCTAGGTAATGAGCAGTACTTC. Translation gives CASSLGRGLGNEQYF.

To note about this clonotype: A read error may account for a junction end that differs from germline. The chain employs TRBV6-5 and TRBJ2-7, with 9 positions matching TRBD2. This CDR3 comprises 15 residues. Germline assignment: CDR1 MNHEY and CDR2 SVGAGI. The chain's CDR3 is CASSYSLAGDYERYF. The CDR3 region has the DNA TGTGCCAGCAGTTACTCATTAGCGGGAGACTACGAGCGGTACTTC.

The CDR3 coding sequence is TGTGCCAGCAGTTACTCCAAGGGACTCCGGGCGGAGGGCTACACCTTC. Amino acid sequence: CASSYSKGLRAEGYTF. This rearrangement joins TRBV6-2 or TRBV6-3 to TRBJ1-2; perhaps TRBD1 as D (5 bases). From germline, CDR1 is MNHEY and CDR2 SVGEGT. CDR3 length: 16 amino acids. Trimming cost V 0 bases and J 8 bases, with 19 bases left between them.

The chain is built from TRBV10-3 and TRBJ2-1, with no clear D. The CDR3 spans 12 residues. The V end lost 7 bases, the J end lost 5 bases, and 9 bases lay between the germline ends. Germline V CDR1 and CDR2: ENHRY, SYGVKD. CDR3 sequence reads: CAIMQANNEQFF. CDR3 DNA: TGTGCCATCATGCAGGCGAACAATGAGCAGTTCTTC.

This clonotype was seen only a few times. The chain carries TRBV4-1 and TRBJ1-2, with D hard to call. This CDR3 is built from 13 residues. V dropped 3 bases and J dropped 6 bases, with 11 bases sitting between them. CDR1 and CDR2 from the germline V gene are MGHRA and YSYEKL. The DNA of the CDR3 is TGCGCCAGCAGCCATCTTGGGTCTCATGGCTACACCTTC. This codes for CASSHLGSHGYTF.

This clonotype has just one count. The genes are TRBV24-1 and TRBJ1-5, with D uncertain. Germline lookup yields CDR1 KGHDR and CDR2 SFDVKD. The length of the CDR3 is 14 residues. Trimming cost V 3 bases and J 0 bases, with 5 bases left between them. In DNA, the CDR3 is TGTGCCACCAGTGATGAGTATAGCAATCAGCCCCAGCATTTT. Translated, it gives CATSDEYSNQPQHF.

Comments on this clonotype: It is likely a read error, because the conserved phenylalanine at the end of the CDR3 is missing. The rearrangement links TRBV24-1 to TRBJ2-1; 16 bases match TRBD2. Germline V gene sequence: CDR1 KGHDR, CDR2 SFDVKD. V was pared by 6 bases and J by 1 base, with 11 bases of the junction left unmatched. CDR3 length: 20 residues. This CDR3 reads CATSKMGLAGGIGSYNEQFL. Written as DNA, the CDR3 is TGTGCCACCAGTAAAATGGGACTAGCGGGAGGGATCGGGTCCTACAATGAGCAGTTCTTA.